This TCR beta chain was observed in a study of blood T cell repertoires in COVID-19. TCRdb keeps only in-frame clones here, not all; method: immunoSEQ multiplex PCR. The profile covers about 210,000 clones, with around 80% appearing a single time and more than 8% taken by the ten largest. The CDR3 sequence is 13 residues long. V was trimmed by 3 bases and J by 2 bases, leaving 7 bases between them. Germline values: CDR1 SGHDT, CDR2 YYEEEE. The receptor's source is a woman between 50 and 59 years old with acute or convalescent COVID-19. Sequenced sample: peripheral blood. The chain carries TRBV5-6 and TRBJ2-3; D might be TRBD2 (6 bases). The CDR3 bases are TGTGCCAGCAGCTGGCGGGACACAGATACGCAGTATTTT. Translating it yields CASSWRDTDTQYF.